This T cell receptor (beta chain) came from a study of cytomegalovirus exposure and HLA in healthy donors. Study conclusions and caveats: Among TCR beta chains, those listed as cytomegalovirus-associated numbered 164.

The donors gave bone marrow, and they were healthy. Though nominally healthy at sampling, donors likely had unrecorded immune exposures. PCR involved 60 Vbeta and 13 Jbeta primers. Produced via immunoSEQ multiplex PCR; TCRdb's table is partial and in-frame only. Of about 140,000 clones listed, roughly 73% are singletons. On this clone itself: What it binds is unknown.

The sequenced sample consisted of PBMCs. The clonotype comes from a female donor in good health and CMV-seronegative.

In DNA, the CDR3 is TGCAGCGTTGACAGCGGGAGTGATGAGCAGTTCTTC. As protein: CSVDSGSDEQFF. This chain connects TRBV29-1 to TRBJ2-1, with 8 bases fitting TRBD2. Germline trimming cut 3 bases from V and 8 bases from J; bases unmatched to any gene: 3. This CDR3 contains 12 residues. The germline gives CDR1 SQVTM, CDR2 ANQGSEA.